This passage covers 23 T cell receptor beta chains from one sample sequenced in a study of blood T cell repertoires in COVID-19. This table comes from immunoSEQ multiplex PCR, and its TCRdb copy is limited to in-frame clones, with some not included. The sample contains hundreds of thousands of clones, roughly 90% of which appear only once. Sequenced: peripheral blood. Receptors originate from a woman between 55 and 75 years old with acute or convalescent COVID-19.

The gene calls are TRBV3-1 (or the pseudogene TRBV3-2) and TRBJ1-2; D possibly corresponds to TRBD1 (6 bases). The CDR3 runs to 14 residues. Trimming removed 4 bases at V and 4 bases at J, with 13 bases between. Germline CDR1 and CDR2: LGHDT and YNNKEL (reference sequence). CDR3 DNA: TGTGCCAGCAGCCCTTGGACAGAATCCTATGGCTACACCTTC. Translating it yields CASSPWTESYGYTF.

This sequence joins TRBV4-2 and TRBJ2-5, with 9 bases lining up with TRBD2. Germline loops: CDR1 LGHNA, CDR2 YNFKEQ. The CDR3 totals 17 residues. V lost 3 bases and J lost 4; bases outside the gene matches: 12. The CDR3 DNA reads TGTGCCAGCAGCCATACACTGCGCGGGGGGGCAGTAGAGACCCAGTACTTC. Encoded protein: CASSHTLRGGAVETQYF.

This rearrangement joins TRBV19 to TRBJ1-1; 7 bases fit TRBD1. CDR1 is LNHDA and CDR2 is SQIVND in the germline V gene (reference sequence). This CDR3 is 17 amino acids long. Trimming took 7 bases from V and 5 from J; bases not matched to a gene: 19. The CDR3, as DNA: TGTGCCAGTACCCCGGAGGGGGACAGTTCTTTGAGGACTGAAGCTTTCTTT. It codes for CASTPEGDSSLRTEAFF.

This clone was found once. The chain carries TRBV6-2 or TRBV6-3 and TRBJ2-7, with 7 bases identical to TRBD2. Germline V gene sequence: CDR1 MNHEY, CDR2 SVGEGT. With 5 bases clipped from V and 1 base from J, the junction kept 11 bases outside the gene matches. The CDR3 spans 16 residues. This CDR3 is CASSQTSSGPSYEQYF. The CDR3 DNA reads as TGTGCCAGCAGTCAAACCTCTAGCGGACCTTCCTACGAGCAGTACTTC.

The V gene is TRBV3-1 (or the pseudogene TRBV3-2), the J gene TRBJ2-1; 9 bases are a match to TRBD2. This CDR3 spans 15 amino acids. V dropped 8 bases and J dropped 5; count of bases not matched to a gene: 10. Germline lookup yields CDR1 LGHDT and CDR2 YNNKEL (reference sequence). CDR3 in amino acids: CASRGSGSFDNEQFF. The CDR3 nucleotides read TGTGCCAGCCGGGGTAGCGGGAGCTTCGACAATGAGCAGTTCTTC.

The chain is built from TRBV7-6 and TRBJ2-3; 9 nucleotides line up with TRBD2. The CDR3 spans 14 residues. V was clipped by 1 base and J by 8 bases; unmatched bases: 4. Germline CDR1 SGHVS, CDR2 FNYEAQ. CDR3 bases: TGTGCCAGCAGCTTAGAGGCGGGAGGGGGTACGCAGTATTTT. It translates to CASSLEAGGGTQYF. Supplemented by reference TRBV7-6 and TRBJ2-3, the full variable domain reads GAGVSQSPRYKVTKRGQDVALRCDPISGHVSLYWYRQALGQGPEFLTYFNYEAQQDKSGLPNDRFSAERPEGSISTLTIQRTEQRDSAMYRCASSLEAGGGTQYFGPGTRLTVL.

The chain carries TRBV28 and TRBJ2-7, with D unclear. The CDR3 runs 14 residues. CDR1 is MDHEN and CDR2 is SYDVKM in the germline V gene. V was cut by 3 bases and J by 2 bases, with 11 bases left in between. CDR3 in DNA: TGTGCCAGCAGTTTTAATGGCGGAACCTACGAGCAGTACTTC. This translates into CASSFNGGTYEQYF.

The rearrangement joins TRBV5-4 to TRBJ2-2; possibly TRBD1 for D (6 bases). V lost 0 bases and J lost 2, with 11 bases in between. The CDR3 consists of 16 residues. Germline V gene lookup returns CDR1 SGHNT and CDR2 YYREEE (reference sequence). The CDR3 coding sequence is TGTGCCAGCAGCTTGGGTGGACAGTTAAACACCGGGGAGCTGTTTTTT. It encodes CASSLGGQLNTGELFF. The full variable domain, its missing parts supplied by reference TRBV5-4 and TRBJ2-2, is ETGVTQSPTHLIKTRGQQVTLRCSSQSGHNTVSWYQQALGQGPQFIFQYYREEENGRGNFPPRFSGLQFPNYSSELNVNALELDDSALYLCASSLGGQLNTGELFFGEGSRLTVL.

To note about this clone: Other DNA sequences from this sample encode an identical CDR3 as well. This sequence joins TRBV5-1 and TRBJ2-1, with 7 nucleotides matching TRBD1. Unmatched junction bases numbered 5, after V lost 5 bases and J lost 0 bases. CDR3 size: 15 residues. CDR1 is SGHRS, CDR2 YFSETQ, per germline. Written as DNA, the CDR3 is TGCGCCAGCAGTTCGACAGGGACCTCCTACAATGAGCAGTTCTTC. Its translation: CASSSTGTSYNEQFF.

This chain connects TRBV9 to TRBJ2-2; a possible D gene is TRBD2 (5 bases). V was trimmed by 0 bases and J by 2 bases, leaving 8 bases between them. Germline V gene data show CDR1 as SGDLS and CDR2 as YYNGEE. This CDR3 spans 15 amino acids. The CDR3 region is CASSVDPGNTGELFF. In nucleotides, the CDR3 is TGTGCCAGCAGCGTAGATCCGGGAAACACCGGGGAGCTGTTTTTT.

The chain is built from TRBV10-3 and TRBJ2-1, with D maybe TRBD1 (5 bases). V was clipped by 3 bases and J by 1 base, with 10 bases between them. Germline-derived CDR1 and CDR2 are ENHRY and SYGVKD. This CDR3 has 15 residues. CDR3 region: CAISDRGGSYNEQFF. Here the CDR3 DNA reads TGTGCCATCAGTGATAGGGGTGGTTCCTACAATGAGCAGTTCTTC.

The chain employs TRBV5-4 and TRBJ1-6; TRBD1 is a possible D gene (5 bases). The germline gives CDR1 SGHNT, CDR2 YYREEE (reference sequence). The CDR3 spans 14 residues. The V and J ends lost 6 bases and 7 bases respectively, with 14 bases between them. CDR3 DNA: TGTGCCAGCACCCAAGCGGGGCCGAATTCACCCCTCCACTTT. It translates to CASTQAGPNSPLHF.

The chain employs TRBV7-8 and TRBJ1-1; D not certain. The CDR3 covers 14 residues. The V end was cut by 3 bases, the J end by 2 bases, with 10 bases between. Germline-derived CDR1 and CDR2 are SGHVS and FQNEAQ. As DNA, the CDR3 is TGTGCCAGCAGCTTGGTTGGTCTAAACACTGAAGCTTTCTTT. It codes for CASSLVGLNTEAFF. Variable domain in full (rest from reference TRBV7-8 and TRBJ1-1): GAGVSQSPRYKVAKRGQDVALRCDPISGHVSLFWYQQALGQGPEFLTYFQNEAQLDKSGLPSDRFFAERPEGSVSTLKIQRTQQEDSAVYLCASSLVGLNTEAFFGQGTRLTVV.

This clone has just a few counts. The gene calls are TRBV18 and TRBJ1-1; a weak D match, TRBD1 (6 bases). The germline gives CDR1 KGHSH, CDR2 LQKENI. Trimming removed 2 bases from V and 3 bases from J, with 10 bases in between. The length of the CDR3 is 14 residues. The CDR3 loop is CASSPARGHTEAFF. In DNA, the CDR3 is TGTGCCAGCTCACCAGCCAGGGGCCACACTGAAGCTTTCTTT.

This clone was seen a handful of times. A read error may account for a junction end that differs from germline. The V call is TRBV7-7, the J call TRBJ2-1; 13 bases match TRBD2. This CDR3 is 15 amino acids long. Germline V gene sequence: CDR1 SSHAT, CDR2 FNYEAQ (reference sequence). The CDR3 bases are TGTGCTAGCAGCCCAGGACTAGCGGGAGTGAGTGAGCAGTTCTTC. It specifies CASSPGLAGVSEQFF.

The chain uses TRBV19 and TRBJ1-1; D is unresolved. Germline CDR1 reads LNHDA; CDR2 reads SQIVND (reference sequence). The germline V and J ends were trimmed by 3 bases and 2 bases, with 10 bases remaining between them. This CDR3 comprises 14 residues. CDR3 coding DNA: TGTGCCAGTAGTATTTGGGCCACAAACACTGAAGCTTTCTTT. Protein sequence: CASSIWATNTEAFF.

The V call is TRBV7-8, the J call TRBJ2-7, with 7 bases aligning to TRBD2. Germline CDR1 is SGHVS and CDR2 is FQNEAQ. This CDR3 contains 11 residues. V was clipped by 6 bases and J by 6 bases; unmatched bases: 2. This chain's CDR3 is CASRGRGEQYF. In DNA, the CDR3 is TGTGCCAGCAGGGGGAGGGGCGAGCAGTACTTC.

The chain combines TRBV18 with TRBJ2-2; 14 bases line up with TRBD2. V lost 3 bases, J lost 0 bases, and 3 bases stayed unmatched. Germline CDR1 and CDR2: KGHSH and LQKENI. CDR3 length equals 18 residues. In nucleotides, the CDR3 is TGTGCCAGCTCACCCTGGGGACTAGCGGGGGCGAACACCGGGGAGCTGTTTTTT. As protein: CASSPWGLAGANTGELFF. The full variable domain, completed using reference TRBV18 and TRBJ2-2, is NAGVMQNPRHLVRRRGQEARLRCSPMKGHSHVYWYRQLPEEGLKFMVYLQKENIIDESGMPKERFSAEFPKEGPSILRIQQVVRGDSAAYFCASSPWGLAGANTGELFFGEGSRLTVL.

V usage is TRBV28 and J usage is TRBJ2-1; 8 nucleotides align to TRBD2. CDR3 length: 15 residues. Trimming cost V 3 bases and J 8 bases; bases outside gene matches: 9. Looked up from germline, CDR1 is MDHEN and CDR2 is SYDVKM. CDR3 DNA: TGTGCCAGCAGTTTGATGGCGGGAGGAGTTGATGAGCAGTTCTTC. Its protein is CASSLMAGGVDEQFF.

In this sample, this clone turned up once. This chain joins TRBV6-6 and TRBJ2-4; D gene unclear. Between the trimmed V and J ends, which lost 3 bases and 0 bases, there was a span of 9 bases. CDR1 MNHNY and CDR2 SVGAGI come from the germline V gene (reference sequence). This CDR3 spans 15 amino acids. CDR3 in amino acids: CASSYLQLAKNIQYF. CDR3 bases: TGTGCCAGCAGTTATCTACAGTTAGCCAAAAACATTCAGTACTTC.

This clone was seen just once. This chain uses TRBV10-2 with TRBJ2-4; a possible D gene is TRBD2 (5 bases). CDR1 is WSHSY and CDR2 is SAAADI in the germline V gene. Trimming removed 10 bases from V and 9 bases from J, with 19 bases in between. The CDR3 totals 13 residues. CDR3 sequence: CATASRGTGIQYF. The CDR3, as DNA: TGCGCCACCGCCTCACGGGGAACGGGCATTCAGTACTTC.

The rearrangement links TRBV27 to TRBJ1-2; TRBD1 aligns across 8 bases. Germline V gene data show CDR1 as MNHEY and CDR2 as SMNVEV (reference sequence). The ends lost 4 bases at V and 4 bases at J; junction bases unmatched: 8. This CDR3 comprises 15 residues. CDR3 sequence (DNA): TGTGCCAGCAGTTCACGACAGGGGTCTTTCTATGGCTACACCTTC. It specifies CASSSRQGSFYGYTF.

The genes are TRBV7-9 and TRBJ1-4; D perhaps matches TRBD1 (6 bases). The CDR3 spans 15 residues. Germline V lookup: CDR1 SEHNR, CDR2 FQNEAQ (reference sequence). Between the trimmed V and J ends, which lost 2 bases and 4 bases, there was a span of 11 bases. The CDR3 protein is CASSLTRQVNEKLFF. CDR3 nucleotides: TGTGCCAGCAGCTTAACCCGACAGGTTAATGAAAAACTGTTTTTT.